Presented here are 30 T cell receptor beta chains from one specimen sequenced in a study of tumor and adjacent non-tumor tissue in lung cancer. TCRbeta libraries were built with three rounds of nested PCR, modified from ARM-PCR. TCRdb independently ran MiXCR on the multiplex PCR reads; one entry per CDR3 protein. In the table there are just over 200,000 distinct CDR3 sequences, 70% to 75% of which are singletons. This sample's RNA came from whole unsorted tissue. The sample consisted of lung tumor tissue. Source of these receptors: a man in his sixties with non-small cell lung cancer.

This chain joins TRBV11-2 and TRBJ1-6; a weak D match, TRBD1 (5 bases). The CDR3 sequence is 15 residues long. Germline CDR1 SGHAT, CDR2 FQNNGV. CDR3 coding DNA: TGTGCAAGGAGCGCGAGGGACCTAGGAAATTCACCCCTCCACTTT. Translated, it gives CARSARDLGNSPLHF.

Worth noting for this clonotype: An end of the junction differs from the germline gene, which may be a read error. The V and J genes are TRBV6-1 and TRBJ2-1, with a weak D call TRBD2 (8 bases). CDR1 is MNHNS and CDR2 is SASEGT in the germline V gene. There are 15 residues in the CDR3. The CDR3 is CASRAGGLVDNEQFF. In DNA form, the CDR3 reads TGTGCCAGCAGAGCAGGGGGACTAGTAGACAATGAGCAGTTTTTC.

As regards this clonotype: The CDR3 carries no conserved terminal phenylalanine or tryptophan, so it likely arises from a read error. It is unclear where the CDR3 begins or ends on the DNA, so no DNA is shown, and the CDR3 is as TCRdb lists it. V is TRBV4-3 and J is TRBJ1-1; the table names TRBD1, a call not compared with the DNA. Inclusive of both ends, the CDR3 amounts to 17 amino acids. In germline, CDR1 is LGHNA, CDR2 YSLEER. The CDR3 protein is CANSQDVPGSSGTESFV.

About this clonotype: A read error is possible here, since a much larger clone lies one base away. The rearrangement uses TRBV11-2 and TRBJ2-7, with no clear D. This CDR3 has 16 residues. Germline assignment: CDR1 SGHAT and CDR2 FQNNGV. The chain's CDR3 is CASSLEVVASPRQQCF. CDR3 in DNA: TGTGCCAGCAGCTTAGAGGTGGTGGCGTCCCCGAGGCAGCAGTGCTTC.

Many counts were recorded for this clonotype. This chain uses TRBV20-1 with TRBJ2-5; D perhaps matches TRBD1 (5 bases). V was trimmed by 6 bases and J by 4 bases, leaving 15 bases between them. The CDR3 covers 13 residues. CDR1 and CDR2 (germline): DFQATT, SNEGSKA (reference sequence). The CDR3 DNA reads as TGCAGTGCCCTTTTCCGTAGGGGAGAGACCCAGTACTTC. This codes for CSALFRRGETQYF.

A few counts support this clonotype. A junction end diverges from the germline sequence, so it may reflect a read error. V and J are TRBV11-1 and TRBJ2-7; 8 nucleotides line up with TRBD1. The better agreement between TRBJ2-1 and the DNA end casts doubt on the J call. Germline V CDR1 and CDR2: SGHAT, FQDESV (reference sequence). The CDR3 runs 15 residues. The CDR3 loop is CASTLDLTGAREQFF. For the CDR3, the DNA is TGTGCCAGCACCTTAGATTTGACAGGGGCACGGGAGCAGTTCTTC.

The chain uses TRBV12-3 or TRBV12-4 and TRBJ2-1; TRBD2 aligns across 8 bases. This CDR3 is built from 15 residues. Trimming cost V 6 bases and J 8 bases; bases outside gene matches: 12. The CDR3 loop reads CASSQPAGGIDEQFF. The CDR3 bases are TGTGCCAGCAGCCAGCCGGCGGGAGGAATCGATGAGCAGTTCTTC.

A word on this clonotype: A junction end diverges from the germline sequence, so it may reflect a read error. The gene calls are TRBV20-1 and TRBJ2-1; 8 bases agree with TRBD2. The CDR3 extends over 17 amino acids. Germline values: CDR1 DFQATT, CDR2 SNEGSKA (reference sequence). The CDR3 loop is CSTRIPTGTRSYNEQFF. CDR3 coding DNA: TGCAGTACTAGAATACCAACCGGGACTAGGAGCTACAATGAGCAGTTCTTC.

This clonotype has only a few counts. CDR3 in amino acids: CSVRERGETEAFF. DNA of the CDR3: TGCAGCGTGAGGGAAAGGGGCGAGACTGAAGCTTTCTTT. This chain joins TRBV29-1 and TRBJ1-1; D is perhaps TRBD1 (5 bases). Germline V gives CDR1 SQVTM, CDR2 ANQGSEA. CDR3 length: 13 residues. The germline V and J ends were trimmed by 6 bases and 5 bases, with 16 bases remaining between them.

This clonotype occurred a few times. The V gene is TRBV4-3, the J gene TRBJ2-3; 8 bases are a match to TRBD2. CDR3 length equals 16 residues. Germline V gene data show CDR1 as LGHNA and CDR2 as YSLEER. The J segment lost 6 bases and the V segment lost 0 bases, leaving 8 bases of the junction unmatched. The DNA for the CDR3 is TGCGCCAGCAGCCAAGATCCGGGAGGGCCATGGGATACGCAGTATTTT. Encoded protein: CASSQDPGGPWDTQYF.

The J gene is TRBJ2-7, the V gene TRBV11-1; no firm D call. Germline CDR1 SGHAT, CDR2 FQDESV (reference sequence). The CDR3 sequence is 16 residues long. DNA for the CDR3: TGTGCTATCAGCTTAGTGATTCGTGACAACTCCTACGAGCAGTACTTC. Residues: CAISLVIRDNSYEQYF.

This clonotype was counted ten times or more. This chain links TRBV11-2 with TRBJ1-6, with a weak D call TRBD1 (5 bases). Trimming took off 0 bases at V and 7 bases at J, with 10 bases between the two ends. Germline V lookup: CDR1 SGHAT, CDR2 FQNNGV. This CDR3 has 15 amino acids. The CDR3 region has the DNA TGTGCCAGCAGCTTAGAGGGGACCCTAAATTCACCCCTCCACTTT. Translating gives CASSLEGTLNSPLHF.

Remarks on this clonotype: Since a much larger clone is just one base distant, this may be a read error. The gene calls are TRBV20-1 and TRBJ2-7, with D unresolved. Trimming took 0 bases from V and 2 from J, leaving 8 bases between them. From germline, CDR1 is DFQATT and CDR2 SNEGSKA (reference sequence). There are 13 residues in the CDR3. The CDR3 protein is CSARDRFPYEQYF. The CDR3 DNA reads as TGCAGTGCTAGAGACAGATTTCCCTACGAGCAGTACTTC.

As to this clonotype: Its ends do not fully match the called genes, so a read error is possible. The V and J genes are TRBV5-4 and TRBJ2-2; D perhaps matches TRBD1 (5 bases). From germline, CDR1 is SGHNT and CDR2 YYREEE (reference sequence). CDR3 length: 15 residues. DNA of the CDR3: TGTGTCAGCAGCTTGGCTGGACACGATGCCGGGGAGCTGTTTTTT. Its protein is CVSSLAGHDAGELFF.

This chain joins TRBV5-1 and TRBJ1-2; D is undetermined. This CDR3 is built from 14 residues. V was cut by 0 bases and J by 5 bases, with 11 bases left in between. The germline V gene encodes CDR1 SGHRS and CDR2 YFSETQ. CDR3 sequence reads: CASSLGTEIYGYTF. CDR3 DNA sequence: TGCGCCAGCAGCTTGGGGACCGAAATATATGGCTACACCTTC.

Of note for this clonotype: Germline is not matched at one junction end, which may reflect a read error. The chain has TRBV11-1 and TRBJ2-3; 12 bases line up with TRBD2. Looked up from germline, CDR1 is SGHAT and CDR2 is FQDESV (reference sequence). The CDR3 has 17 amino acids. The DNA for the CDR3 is TGTGCCAGCAGTCCCAGGACTAGCGGGATTGGGGCAGATACGCAATATTTT. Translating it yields CASSPRTSGIGADTQYF.

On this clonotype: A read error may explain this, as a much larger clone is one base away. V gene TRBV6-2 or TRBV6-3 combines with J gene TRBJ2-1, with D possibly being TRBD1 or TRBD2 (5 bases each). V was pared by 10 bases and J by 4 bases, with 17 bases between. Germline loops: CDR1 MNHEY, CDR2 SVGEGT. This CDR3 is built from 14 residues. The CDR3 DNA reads TGTGCCAACCTACCTAACGGGGCATACAATGAGCAGTTCTTC. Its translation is CANLPNGAYNEQFF.

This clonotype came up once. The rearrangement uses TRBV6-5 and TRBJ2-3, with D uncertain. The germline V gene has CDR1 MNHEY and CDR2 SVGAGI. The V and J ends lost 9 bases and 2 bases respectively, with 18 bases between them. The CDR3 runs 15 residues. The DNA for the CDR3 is TGTGCCAGTTGCGACGGGCTACTTCTCACAGATACGCAGTATTTT. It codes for CASCDGLLLTDTQYF.

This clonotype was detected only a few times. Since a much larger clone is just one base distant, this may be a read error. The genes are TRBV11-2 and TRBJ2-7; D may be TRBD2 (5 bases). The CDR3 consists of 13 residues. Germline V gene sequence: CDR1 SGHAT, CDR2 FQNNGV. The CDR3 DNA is TGTGTCAGCAGCTTAGGGCTAGCAAGCGAGCAGTACTTC. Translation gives CVSSLGLASEQYF.

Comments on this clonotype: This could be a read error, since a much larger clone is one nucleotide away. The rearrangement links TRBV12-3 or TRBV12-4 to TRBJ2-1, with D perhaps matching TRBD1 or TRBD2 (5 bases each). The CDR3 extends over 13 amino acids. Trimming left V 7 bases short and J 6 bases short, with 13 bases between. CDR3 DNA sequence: TGTGCCAGCACCTCCAGGGAGATCAATGAGCAGTTCTTC. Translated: CASTSREINEQFF.

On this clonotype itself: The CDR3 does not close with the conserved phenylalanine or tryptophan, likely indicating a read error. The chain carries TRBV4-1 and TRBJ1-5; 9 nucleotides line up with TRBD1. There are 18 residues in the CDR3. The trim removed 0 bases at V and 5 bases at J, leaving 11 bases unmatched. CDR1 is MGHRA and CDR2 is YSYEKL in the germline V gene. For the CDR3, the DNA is TGCGCCAGCAGCCAAGATCCTGGGGGACAGGGAGTTGATCAGCCCCAGCATATT. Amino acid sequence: CASSQDPGGQGVDQPQHI.

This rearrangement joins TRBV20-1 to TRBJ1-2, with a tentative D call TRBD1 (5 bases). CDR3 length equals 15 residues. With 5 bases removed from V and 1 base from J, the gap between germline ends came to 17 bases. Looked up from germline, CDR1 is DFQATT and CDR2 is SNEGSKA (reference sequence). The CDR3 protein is CSALADSHLNYGYTF. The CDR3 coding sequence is TGCAGTGCTTTAGCTGACAGCCACCTTAACTATGGCTACACCTTC.

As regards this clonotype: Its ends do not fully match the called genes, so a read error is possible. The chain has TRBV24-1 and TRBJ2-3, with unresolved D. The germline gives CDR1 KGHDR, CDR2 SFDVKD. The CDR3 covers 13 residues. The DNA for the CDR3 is TGTGCCACCAGTGACCGACTTACAGATACGCAGTGTTTT. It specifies CATSDRLTDTQCF.

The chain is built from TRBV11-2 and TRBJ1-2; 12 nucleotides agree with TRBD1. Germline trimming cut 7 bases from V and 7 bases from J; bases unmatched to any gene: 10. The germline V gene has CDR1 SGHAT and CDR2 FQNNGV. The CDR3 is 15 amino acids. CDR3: CASNVPSGQGAGYTF. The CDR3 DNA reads TGTGCCAGCAACGTTCCCTCGGGACAGGGGGCTGGCTACACCTTC.

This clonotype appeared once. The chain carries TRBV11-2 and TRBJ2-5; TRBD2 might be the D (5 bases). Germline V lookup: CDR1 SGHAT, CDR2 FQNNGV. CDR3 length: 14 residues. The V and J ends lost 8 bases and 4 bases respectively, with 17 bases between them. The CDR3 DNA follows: TGTGCCAGCGCGCCGAGGGAGTCAGGAGAGACCCAGTACTTC. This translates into CASAPRESGETQYF.

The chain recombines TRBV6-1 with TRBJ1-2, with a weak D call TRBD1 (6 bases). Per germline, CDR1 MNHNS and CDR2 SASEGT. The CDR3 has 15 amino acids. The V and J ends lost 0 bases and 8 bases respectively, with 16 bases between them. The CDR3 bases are TGTGCCAGCAGTGAAGCGACCCAGGGGAGCGCAGGCTACACCTTC. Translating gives CASSEATQGSAGYTF.

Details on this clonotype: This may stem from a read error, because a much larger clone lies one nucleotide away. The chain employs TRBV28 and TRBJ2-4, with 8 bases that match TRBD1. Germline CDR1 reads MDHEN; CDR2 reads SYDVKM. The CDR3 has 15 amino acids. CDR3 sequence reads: CASSSSGTGENIRYF. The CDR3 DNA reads TGTGCCAGCAGTTCCTCCGGGACAGGAGAAAACATTCGGTACTTC.

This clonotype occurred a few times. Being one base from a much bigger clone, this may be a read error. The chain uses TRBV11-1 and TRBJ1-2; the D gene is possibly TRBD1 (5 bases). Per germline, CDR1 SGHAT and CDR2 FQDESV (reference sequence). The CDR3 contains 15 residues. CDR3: CTSSSSTVSNYGYTF. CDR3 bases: TGTACCAGCAGCTCCTCGACAGTTTCTAACTATGGCTACACCTTC.

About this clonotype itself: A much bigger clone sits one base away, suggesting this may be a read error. The CDR3 DNA follows: TGTGCCAGCAGTGAGAGACAGGGTGTCCTAGCCAAAAACATTCAGTACTTC. Amino acid sequence: CASSERQGVLAKNIQYF. This chain joins TRBV6-1 and TRBJ2-4; 7 bases fit TRBD1. CDR3 length: 17 amino acids. V was clipped by 3 bases and J by 0 bases; unmatched bases: 8. Germline CDR1 MNHNS, CDR2 SASEGT.

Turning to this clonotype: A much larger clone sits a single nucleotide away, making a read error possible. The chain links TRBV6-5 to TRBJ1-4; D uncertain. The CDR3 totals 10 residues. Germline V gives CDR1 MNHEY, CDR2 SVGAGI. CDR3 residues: CASSRDPTSF. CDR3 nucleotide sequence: TGTGCCAGCAGCAGAGACCCGACAAGTTTT.